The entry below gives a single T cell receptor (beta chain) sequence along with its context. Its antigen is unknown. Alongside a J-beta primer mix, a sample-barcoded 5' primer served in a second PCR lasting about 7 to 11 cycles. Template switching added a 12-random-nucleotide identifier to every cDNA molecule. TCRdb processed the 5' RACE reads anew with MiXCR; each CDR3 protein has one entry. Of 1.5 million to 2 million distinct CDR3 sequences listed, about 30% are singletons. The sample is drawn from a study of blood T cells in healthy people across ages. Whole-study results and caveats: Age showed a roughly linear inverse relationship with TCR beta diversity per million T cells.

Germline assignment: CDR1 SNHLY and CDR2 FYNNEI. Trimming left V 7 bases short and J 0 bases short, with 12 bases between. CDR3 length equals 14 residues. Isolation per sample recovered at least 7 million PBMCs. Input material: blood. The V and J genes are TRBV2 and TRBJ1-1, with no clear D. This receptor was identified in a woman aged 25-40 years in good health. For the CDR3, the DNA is TGTGCCAGCACCCAGACACAGTTGAACACTGAAGCTTTCTTT. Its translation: CASTQTQLNTEAFF.